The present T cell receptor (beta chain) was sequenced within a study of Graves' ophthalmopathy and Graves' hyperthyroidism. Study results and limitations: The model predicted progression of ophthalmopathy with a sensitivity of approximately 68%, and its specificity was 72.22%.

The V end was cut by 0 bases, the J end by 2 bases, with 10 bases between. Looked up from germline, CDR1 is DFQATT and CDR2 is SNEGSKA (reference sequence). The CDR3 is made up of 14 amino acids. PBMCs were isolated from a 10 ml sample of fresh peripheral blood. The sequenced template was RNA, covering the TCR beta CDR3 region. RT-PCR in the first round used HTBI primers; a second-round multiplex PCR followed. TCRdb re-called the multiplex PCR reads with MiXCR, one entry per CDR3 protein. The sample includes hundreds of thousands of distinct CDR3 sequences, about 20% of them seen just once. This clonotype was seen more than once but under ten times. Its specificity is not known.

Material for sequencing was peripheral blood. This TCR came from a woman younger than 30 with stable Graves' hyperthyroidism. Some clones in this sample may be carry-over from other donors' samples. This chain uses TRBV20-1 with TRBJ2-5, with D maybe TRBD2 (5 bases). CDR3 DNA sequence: TGCAGTGCTAGAGATCGGGAACCTCAAGAGACCCAGTACTTC. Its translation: CSARDREPQETQYF.